These 27 T cell receptor beta chains came from one sample sequenced in a study of glioma-infiltrating T cells after dendritic cell vaccination. Using immunoSEQ multiplex PCR, the repertoire was profiled, and TCRdb retains in-frame clones only, with some absent. The sample shows 90,000 or so clones, more than 70% of them seen only once. Sequenced material: blood, taken before dendritic cell vaccination. The receptors originated from a human donor with glioblastoma.

The V and J genes are TRBV4-1 and TRBJ2-2, with D unclear. V was cut by 1 base and J by 1 base, with 7 bases left in between. This CDR3 has 15 amino acids. Germline V lookup: CDR1 MGHRA, CDR2 YSYEKL. The CDR3 spells CASSQGRQNTGELFF. For the CDR3, the DNA is TGCGCCAGCAGCCAAGGCCGACAGAACACCGGGGAGCTGTTTTTT.

This sequence joins TRBV6-6 and TRBJ1-1; possibly TRBD1 for D (6 bases). Germline assignment: CDR1 MNHNY and CDR2 SVGAGI (reference sequence). V lost 8 bases to trimming and J lost 3 bases, with 16 bases between them. The CDR3 runs to 14 residues. In DNA form, the CDR3 reads TGTGCCAGCGAGGGTGGGGGCGGGTACACTGAAGCTTTCTTT. This encodes CASEGGGGYTEAFF.

V usage is TRBV5-4 and J usage is TRBJ1-1; a possible D gene is TRBD1 (5 bases). V was trimmed by 0 bases and J by 6 bases, leaving 15 bases between them. The V gene's germline CDR1 is SGHNT and CDR2 YYREEE (reference sequence). The CDR3 covers 15 residues. The CDR3, as DNA: TGTGCCAGCAGCTTGGTGGGGGGAAGTGGAGCTGAAGCTTTCTTT. Translating gives CASSLVGGSGAEAFF.

The J gene is TRBJ1-1, the V gene TRBV5-4; 9 nucleotides match TRBD1. The germline gives CDR1 SGHNT, CDR2 YYREEE (reference sequence). The V segment lost 0 bases and the J segment 1 base; nucleotides outside the gene matches: 10. The CDR3 extends over 18 amino acids. The CDR3 coding sequence is TGTGCCAGCAGCTTGGATTGGGGACAGGGAGTACGGAACACTGAAGCTTTCTTT. Protein product: CASSLDWGQGVRNTEAFF.

This sequence joins TRBV5-1 and TRBJ2-2; 9 nucleotides agree with TRBD1. Germline V CDR1 and CDR2: SGHRS, YFSETQ. V lost 3 bases, J lost 6 bases, and 6 bases stayed unmatched. This CDR3 is 15 amino acids long. This chain's CDR3 is CASSSGTGSPGELFF. The CDR3, as DNA: TGCGCCAGCAGCTCCGGGACAGGGTCTCCCGGGGAGCTGTTTTTT.

The chain has TRBV11-2 and TRBJ2-2; 7 nucleotides align to TRBD2. V was pared by 8 bases and J by 1 base, with 7 bases of the junction left unmatched. Per germline, CDR1 SGHAT and CDR2 FQNNGV. This CDR3 spans 15 amino acids. The CDR3 loop reads CASALGGMNTGELFF. The CDR3 DNA follows: TGTGCCAGCGCCCTGGGGGGGATGAACACCGGGGAGCTGTTTTTT.

The J gene is TRBJ2-1, the V gene TRBV7-9, with 8 bases matching TRBD2. Germline V gives CDR1 SEHNR, CDR2 FQNEAQ (reference sequence). The trim removed 3 bases at V and 4 bases at J, leaving 2 bases unmatched. The CDR3 covers 14 residues. CDR3 DNA: TGTGCCAGCAGCTTTACGGGAGGGTACAATGAGCAGTTCTTC. Translating gives CASSFTGGYNEQFF.

V usage is TRBV2 and J usage is TRBJ2-7; 7 nucleotides match TRBD2. The germline gives CDR1 SNHLY, CDR2 FYNNEI. V lost 8 bases and J lost 6; bases outside the gene matches: 7. The CDR3 is 12 amino acids. The CDR3 sequence is CASPGGGGEQYF. The CDR3 nucleotides are TGTGCCAGCCCGGGGGGTGGGGGCGAGCAGTACTTC.

This clone was seen a few times. This rearrangement joins TRBV4-1 to TRBJ2-7, with 8 bases aligning to TRBD2. The CDR3 has 16 residues. CDR1 is MGHRA and CDR2 is YSYEKL in the germline V gene. V lost 4 bases to trimming and J lost 6 bases; unmatched junction nucleotides: 14. In DNA, the CDR3 is TGCGCCAGCAGCCTCGTCCCCGGGGGGGGTGATCGCGAGCAGTACTTC. As protein: CASSLVPGGGDREQYF.

The chain employs TRBV6-5 and TRBJ1-4; 8 bases are a match to TRBD1. With 5 bases clipped from V and 12 bases from J, the junction kept 11 bases outside the gene matches. Germline CDR1 MNHEY, CDR2 SVGAGI. This CDR3 has 14 residues. CDR3 in amino acids: CASSLRTGSWELFF. CDR3 nucleotide sequence: TGTGCCAGCAGTCTAAGGACAGGGAGTTGGGAACTGTTTTTT.

The genes are TRBV6-1 and TRBJ1-2; D is perhaps TRBD1 (5 bases). This CDR3 is built from 14 residues. Trimming removed 2 bases from V and 4 bases from J, with 11 bases in between. Germline CDR1 is MNHNS and CDR2 is SASEGT. For the CDR3, the DNA is TGTGCCAGCAGTGAAACAGGCGGTTCCTATGGCTACACCTTC. It codes for CASSETGGSYGYTF.

This rearrangement joins TRBV12-5 to TRBJ2-5; 10 bases are shared with TRBD1. After removal of 2 bases from V and 5 bases from J, the junction contained 8 bases not matched to a gene. This CDR3 has 16 amino acids. The germline V gene has CDR1 LGHNT and CDR2 FRNRAP. The CDR3 DNA reads TGTGCTAGTGGTTTGCCCCCGGGACAGGGGACGGAGACCCAGTACTTC. This codes for CASGLPPGQGTETQYF.

The rearrangement joins TRBV4-2 to TRBJ1-1; no definite D call. Germline V gene lookup returns CDR1 LGHNA and CDR2 YNFKEQ. V was clipped by 0 bases and J by 1 base, with 3 bases between them. The CDR3 spans 13 residues. CDR3 protein: CASSQDSNTEAFF. The CDR3 region has the DNA TGTGCCAGCAGCCAAGACTCGAACACTGAAGCTTTCTTT.

This chain uses TRBV15 with TRBJ2-7, with a possible D match to TRBD1 (5 bases). CDR3 length equals 15 residues. Trimming took 5 bases from V and 3 from J, leaving 17 bases between them. The germline V gene has CDR1 LNHNV and CDR2 YYDKDF (reference sequence). CDR3 bases: TGTGCCACCAGCGAGCGCGGCGTGGGGCGCTACGAGCAGTACTTC. Translated, it gives CATSERGVGRYEQYF.

V is TRBV14 and J is TRBJ2-2; D perhaps matches TRBD1 (5 bases). Trimming stripped 1 base from V and 2 bases from J, with 8 bases between. The CDR3 is 15 amino acids. Germline CDR1 is SGHDN and CDR2 is FVKESK. DNA for the CDR3: TGTGCCAGCAGCCAAGCTGGGGCAAACACCGGGGAGCTGTTTTTT. It is translated as CASSQAGANTGELFF.

The chain is built from TRBV27 and TRBJ1-4, with 8 nucleotides matching TRBD1. Trimming at V came to 5 bases and at J to 0 bases, leaving 2 bases not matched to a gene. The CDR3 loop spans 15 amino acids. Germline V gene data show CDR1 as MNHEY and CDR2 as SMNVEV (reference sequence). The CDR3 region is CASSADRATNEKLFF. As DNA, the CDR3 is TGTGCCAGCAGTGCGGACAGGGCAACTAATGAAAAACTGTTTTTT.

The chain is built from TRBV6-1 and TRBJ2-6; a possible D gene is TRBD1 (6 bases). The CDR3 runs 14 residues. CDR1 is MNHNS, CDR2 SASEGT, per germline. Trimming removed 10 bases from V and 2 bases from J, with 12 bases in between. DNA of the CDR3: TGTGCCACCCTCAGGGGTCCTGGGGCCAACGTCCTGACTTTC. It codes for CATLRGPGANVLTF.

This rearrangement joins TRBV28 to TRBJ1-2, with 7 nucleotides matching TRBD1. The germline V gene has CDR1 MDHEN and CDR2 SYDVKM. The CDR3 runs 14 residues. Trimming at V came to 6 bases and at J to 1 base, leaving 5 bases not matched to a gene. Here the CDR3 reads CASSSGQNNYGYTF. CDR3 nucleotide sequence: TGTGCCAGCAGCTCGGGACAGAATAACTATGGCTACACCTTC.

This clone came up once. V gene TRBV11-2 combines with J gene TRBJ1-2, with D tentatively TRBD1 (5 bases). The CDR3 runs to 15 residues. Germline V gene sequence: CDR1 SGHAT, CDR2 FQNNGV. V was pared by 5 bases and J by 2 bases, with 15 bases between. In DNA form, the CDR3 reads TGTGCCAGCAGCCTAGCTGGAGGGGCCAACTATGGCTACACCTTC. Translating it yields CASSLAGGANYGYTF.

The chain recombines TRBV5-1 with TRBJ2-1; perhaps TRBD2 as D (6 bases). Trimming took 0 bases from V and 5 from J, leaving 12 bases between them. There are 15 residues in the CDR3. Germline V gene sequence: CDR1 SGHRS, CDR2 YFSETQ. As DNA, the CDR3 is TGCGCCAGCAGCTTGGTAACGGGAGTGAACAATGAGCAGTTCTTC. Translating it yields CASSLVTGVNNEQFF.

This chain links TRBV5-1 with TRBJ2-1, with 13 positions matching TRBD2. The length of the CDR3 is 17 residues. Germline CDR1 SGHRS, CDR2 YFSETQ. Losses at the gene ends were 1 base for V and 2 bases for J; bases not matched to a gene: 3. Here the CDR3 reads CASSLQLAGGAYNEQFF. CDR3 nucleotide sequence: TGCGCCAGCAGCTTGCAACTAGCGGGAGGGGCCTACAATGAGCAGTTCTTC. The full variable domain, with the rest looked up from reference TRBV5-1 and TRBJ2-1, is KAGVTQTPRYLIKTRGQQVTLSCSPISGHRSVSWYQQTPGQGLQFLFEYFSETQRNKGNFPGRFSGRQFSNSRSEMNVSTLELGDSALYLCASSLQLAGGAYNEQFFGPGTRLTVL.

The chain combines TRBV12-5 with TRBJ2-5; D uncertain. Germline V gene lookup returns CDR1 LGHNT and CDR2 FRNRAP. The length of the CDR3 is 12 residues. V was clipped by 5 bases and J by 5 bases, with 9 bases between them. The CDR3 nucleotides read TGTGCTAGTGGTGCGACCGGGGAGACCCAGTACTTC. Translated: CASGATGETQYF.

The rearrangement links TRBV5-1 to TRBJ2-7; D may be TRBD1 (5 bases). This CDR3 contains 18 residues. Trimming took 0 bases from V and 0 from J, leaving 19 bases between them. Per germline, CDR1 SGHRS and CDR2 YFSETQ. The CDR3 loop reads CASSLAFPGARSSYEQYF. CDR3 DNA: TGCGCCAGCAGCTTGGCCTTTCCTGGGGCGAGATCCTCCTACGAGCAGTACTTC.

This clone is a singleton in its sample. This sequence joins TRBV7-6 and TRBJ2-7, with D possibly being TRBD1 (5 bases). The germline V and J ends were trimmed by 5 bases and 6 bases, with 11 bases remaining between them. This CDR3 contains 12 residues. Germline CDR1 reads SGHVS; CDR2 reads FNYEAQ. The CDR3 region is CASSTDSFEQYF. In nucleotides, the CDR3 is TGTGCCAGCAGCACAGACAGTTTCGAGCAGTACTTC.

This chain joins TRBV6-5 and TRBJ1-1, with D maybe TRBD1 (5 bases). CDR1 is MNHEY, CDR2 SVGAGI, per germline. CDR3 size: 14 residues. V lost 2 bases and J lost 4, with 11 bases in between. CDR3 coding DNA: TGTGCCAGCAGTTACGAGGGCGGGGGCACTGAAGCTTTCTTT. Translation: CASSYEGGGTEAFF.

This clone appeared a single time. The rearrangement joins TRBV6-6 to TRBJ1-6; D is perhaps TRBD1 (5 bases). Germline CDR1 MNHNY, CDR2 SVGAGI (reference sequence). The CDR3 loop spans 13 amino acids. V was pared by 6 bases and J by 10 bases, with 13 bases between. The CDR3 sequence is CASSRQPRSPLHF. CDR3 DNA sequence: TGTGCCAGCAGCAGACAGCCGAGATCACCCCTCCACTTT.

As for this clone: This CDR3 is also generated by other DNA sequences in the sample. The chain recombines TRBV5-6 with TRBJ1-2; weak D call: TRBD1 (6 bases). The CDR3 covers 16 residues. Trimming pared 0 bases from V and 2 bases from J, leaving 14 bases between. Germline loops: CDR1 SGHDT, CDR2 YYEEEE. The CDR3 DNA is TGTGCCAGCAGCTTGGGAGGGGGGGGCACAAACTATGGCTACACCTTC. It translates to CASSLGGGGTNYGYTF.